The rows below give T cell receptor beta chains drawn from one sample of a study of blood T cell repertoires in COVID-19. TCRdb keeps only in-frame clones here, not all; method: immunoSEQ multiplex PCR. The data contain around 230,000 clones, 80% to 90% of them singletons. Sequencing was performed on PBMCs or T cells enriched from blood (not recorded which). These receptor sequences come from a man between 35 and 55 years old who had recovered from COVID-19. The CDR3 runs from the conserved cysteine through the conserved F or W. A D gene is named only where the DNA matches it firmly. Rows may omit the clone size; those that give it use once, few, many or a size class.

j_gene	v_gene	d_gene	abundance	CDR3nt	CDR3aa
TRBJ1-6	TRBV30	.	once	TGTGCCTGGAGAGGGACGTCGGGGGGTAATTCACCCCTCCACTTT	CAWRGTSGGNSPLHF
TRBJ2-7	TRBV7-9	.	.	TGTGCCAGCAGCCCGCGGGAGGGGACAGGTCTGTACTTC	CASSPREGTGLYF
TRBJ1-5	TRBV2	TRBD1	.	TGTGCCAGCAGTCTGACAGGGGGCGGACAGCCCCAGCATTTT	CASSLTGGGQPQHF
TRBJ2-1	TRBV9	TRBD2	.	TGTGCCAGCAGCGCCCTAGCGGGGGCCGACAATGAGCAGTTCTTC	CASSALAGADNEQFF
TRBJ2-1	TRBV3-1/TRBV3-2	.	.	TGTGCCAGCAGCCCATTGGGGGGGGCCACCTACAATGAGCAGTTCTTC	CASSPLGGATYNEQFF
TRBJ1-1	TRBV5-4	.	.	TGTGCCAGCAGCCTGGACAGTCTAACGAACACTGAAGCTTTCTTT	CASSLDSLTNTEAFF
TRBJ2-7	TRBV28	TRBD1	.	TGTGCCAGCATCCAGGGACAGCCGACGTACGAGCAGTACTTC	CASIQGQPTYEQYF
TRBJ1-2	TRBV19	TRBD1	.	TGTGCAGCTAGACAGGGGAGCTATGGCTACACCTTC	CAARQGSYGYTF
TRBJ2-6	TRBV6-1	TRBD1	.	TGTGCCAGCAGTGAACTCCGGGACAGGAGCTCTGGGGCCAACGTCCTGACTTTC	CASSELRDRSSGANVLTF
TRBJ1-5	TRBV4-2	TRBD1	.	TGTGCCAGCAGCCTTCGGGACAGGGACCCCAATCAGCCCCAGCATTTT	CASSLRDRDPNQPQHF
TRBJ1-1	TRBV19	.	.	TGTGCCATATCAGGACAGTCGAACACTGAAGCTTTCTTT	CAISGQSNTEAFF
TRBJ2-1	TRBV18	.	.	TGTGCCAGCTCTCCGGACAGTCTTTCAAGGGAGCAGTTCTTC	CASSPDSLSREQFF
TRBJ1-5	TRBV5-1	TRBD1	.	TGCGCCAGCAGCTCACAGGGGGGCCAGCCCCAGCATTTT	CASSSQGGQPQHF
TRBJ1-1	TRBV11-2	.	.	TGTGCCAGCAGCTTAGGGTTATGGGGGGAGAACACTGAAGCTTTCTTT	CASSLGLWGENTEAFF
TRBJ1-2	TRBV14	TRBD1	.	TGTGCCAGCAGCCGGATGACAGGGGGCTACACCTTC	CASSRMTGGYTF
TRBJ2-7	TRBV2	.	.	TGTGCCAGCTATGGGGGCAACGAGCAGTACTTC	CASYGGNEQYF
TRBJ2-2	TRBV11-2	TRBD2	.	TGTGCCAGCAGCTTAGGACTAGCGGGAGTGGGGGCCGGGGAGCTGTTTTTT	CASSLGLAGVGAGELFF
TRBJ2-7	TRBV24-1	TRBD2	.	TGTGCCACCAGTGATATTAGCGGGAGCGGCGAGCAGTACTTC	CATSDISGSGEQYF
TRBJ2-1	TRBV7-9	.	.	TGTGCCAGCAGCGCACAACAAACAGTAAATGAGCAGTTCTTC	CASSAQQTVNEQFF
TRBJ2-2	TRBV29-1	.	.	TGCAGCATCTCGCGGGCCGCGAACACCGGGGAGCTGTTTTTT	CSISRAANTGELFF
TRBJ1-3	TRBV19	TRBD1	.	TGTGCCAGTAGGGGGACAGGGGAAAACACCATATATTTT	CASRGTGENTIYF
TRBJ1-1	TRBV7-9	.	few	TGTGCCAGCACCCTGTTAGAAAACACTGAAGCTTTCTTT	CASTLLENTEAFF